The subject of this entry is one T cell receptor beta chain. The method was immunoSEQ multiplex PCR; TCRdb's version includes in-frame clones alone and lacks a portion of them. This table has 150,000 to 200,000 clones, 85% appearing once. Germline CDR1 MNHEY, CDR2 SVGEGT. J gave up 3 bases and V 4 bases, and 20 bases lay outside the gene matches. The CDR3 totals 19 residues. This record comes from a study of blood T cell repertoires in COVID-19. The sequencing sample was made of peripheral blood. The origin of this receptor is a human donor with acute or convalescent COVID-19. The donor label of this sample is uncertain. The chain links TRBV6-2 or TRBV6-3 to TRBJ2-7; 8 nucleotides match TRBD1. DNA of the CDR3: TGTGCCAGCAGTTTTCCCGGGACAGGCAGACGCGTTCTGGGCTACGAGCAGTACTTC. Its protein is CASSFPGTGRRVLGYEQYF.